This paragraph reports one T cell receptor (beta chain). Assay: immunoSEQ multiplex PCR; the TCRdb copy retains only in-frame clones and omits some. Among about 120,000 clones listed, roughly four fifths were seen once. Time point here: blood 2 weeks post-SBRT. Treatment meaning: 15 Gy SBRT to primary tumor, nephrectomy 4 weeks later. This renal cell carcinoma was of the clear cell type. This sample was included in a study of radiation and T cells in renal cell carcinoma. Between the trimmed V and J ends, which lost 2 bases and 0 bases, there was a span of 13 bases. Per germline, CDR1 MRHNA and CDR2 SNTAGT. The CDR3 runs to 16 residues.

The V call is TRBV6-4, the J call TRBJ1-2, with D hard to call. The clonotype was recovered from a woman in her sixties or seventies with renal cell carcinoma. The sequences come from blood, collected from a patient whose treatment included radiotherapy and nephrectomy. CDR3 region: CASSDHFRHPNYGYTF. Here the CDR3 DNA reads TGTGCCAGCAGTGACCATTTTCGACACCCTAACTATGGCTACACCTTC.